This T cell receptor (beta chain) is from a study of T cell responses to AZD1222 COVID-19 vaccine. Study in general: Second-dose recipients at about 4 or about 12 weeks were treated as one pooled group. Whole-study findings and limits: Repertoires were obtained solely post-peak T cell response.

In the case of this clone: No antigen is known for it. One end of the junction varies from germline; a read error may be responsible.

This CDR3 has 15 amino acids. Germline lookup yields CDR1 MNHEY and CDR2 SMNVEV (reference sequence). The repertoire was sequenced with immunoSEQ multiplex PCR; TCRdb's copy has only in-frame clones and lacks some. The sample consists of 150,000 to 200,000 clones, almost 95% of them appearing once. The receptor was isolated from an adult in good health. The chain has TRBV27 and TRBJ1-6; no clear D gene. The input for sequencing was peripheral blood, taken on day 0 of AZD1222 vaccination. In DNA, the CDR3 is TGTGCCAACAGTTTAGTGAGCTCCTATAATTCACCCCTCCACTTT. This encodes CANSLVSSYNSPLHF.